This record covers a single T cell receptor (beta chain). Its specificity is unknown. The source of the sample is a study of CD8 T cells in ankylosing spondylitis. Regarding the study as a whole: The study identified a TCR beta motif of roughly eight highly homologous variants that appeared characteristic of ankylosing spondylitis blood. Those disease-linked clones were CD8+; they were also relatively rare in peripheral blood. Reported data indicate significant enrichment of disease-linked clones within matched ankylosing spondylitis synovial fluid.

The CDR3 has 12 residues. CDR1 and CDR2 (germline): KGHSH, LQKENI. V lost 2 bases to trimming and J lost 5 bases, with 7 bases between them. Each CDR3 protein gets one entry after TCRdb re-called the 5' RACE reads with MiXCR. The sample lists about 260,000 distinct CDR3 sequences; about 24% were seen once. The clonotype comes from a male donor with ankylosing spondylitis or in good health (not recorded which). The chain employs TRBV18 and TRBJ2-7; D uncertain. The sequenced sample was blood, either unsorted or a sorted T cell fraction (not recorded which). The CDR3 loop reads CASSPNINEQYF. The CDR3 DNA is TGTGCCAGCTCACCAAATATTAACGAGCAGTACTTC.